The clone carrying this TCR beta chain was counted many times. The antigen is undetermined. These data come from a study of T cells in Graves' hyperthyroidism and ophthalmopathy. Study-wide context: Peripheral blood sampling occurred at initial diagnosis, before any treatment.

Trimming left V 3 bases short and J 8 bases short, with 11 bases between. Germline V lookup: CDR1 SGHTA, CDR2 FQGTGA. There are 13 residues in the CDR3. Amplified regions were TCR beta CDR3 sequences from RNA transcripts. The TCR CDR3 first-round RT-PCR relied on the HTBI primer set. A single record per CDR3 protein comes from TCRdb applying MiXCR to the multiplex PCR reads. The sample shows approximately 620,000 distinct CDR3 sequences, roughly a sixth of them seen only once. General observations from the study: The model's output predicted ophthalmopathy at a median of about 5.9 months prior to onset. Researchers found most expanded thyroid clonotypes above 0.001 in blood as well.

V is TRBV7-3 and J is TRBJ2-1; D might be TRBD1 or TRBD2, each matching 7 bases. Sequences were obtained from blood. This receptor was identified in a woman in her thirties or forties with Graves' ophthalmopathy. Here the CDR3 reads CASSFSGGDEQFF. The CDR3 DNA sequence: TGTGCCAGCAGCTTTTCAGGGGGGGATGAGCAGTTCTTC.